The TCR beta chain under discussion was sequenced for a study of cytomegalovirus exposure and HLA in healthy donors. The data were produced by immunoSEQ multiplex PCR, yet TCRdb's version contains in-frame clones alone and is incomplete. The sample yields approximately 170,000 clones, 80% to 85% seen once. Details on this clone: The target antigen is unknown.

Study results and limitations: Through in vitro validation, three CMV-associated chains were shown to be specific for CMV antigens.

Sequences were obtained from PBMCs. This clonotype was obtained from a man aged 25 to 40 in good health and CMV-seropositive.

The CDR3 DNA is TGTGCCATCAGGGCAGGGGTGAACACTGAAGCTTTCTTT. This translates into CAIRAGVNTEAFF. V gene TRBV10-3 combines with J gene TRBJ1-1; a weak D match, TRBD1 (6 bases). The CDR3 totals 13 residues. The ends were cut back, 6 bases at V and 0 bases at J, with 8 bases in the middle. Germline V gives CDR1 ENHRY, CDR2 SYGVKD.